One and the same sample provided the 15 T cell receptor beta chains below, sequenced in a study of shared T cell receptors in the human thymus. Produced via immunoSEQ multiplex PCR; TCRdb's table is partial and in-frame only. The sample has about 380,000 clones; approximately 95% are singletons. The sample comprised thymocytes. These receptors all come from a human donor.

In this sample, this clone turned up once. This chain joins TRBV27 and TRBJ1-1; 10 bases agree with TRBD1. Germline V gene sequence: CDR1 MNHEY, CDR2 SMNVEV (reference sequence). Germline trimming cut 6 bases from V and 1 base from J; bases unmatched to any gene: 5. This CDR3 has 15 residues. The CDR3 protein is CASSRQGAGNTEAFF. The CDR3 DNA reads as TGTGCCAGCAGCCGACAGGGGGCGGGGAACACTGAAGCTTTCTTT.

J is TRBJ2-1 and V is TRBV18; TRBD2 matches 10 bases. Trimming removed 2 bases from V and 4 bases from J; junction bases left unmatched: 23. Germline V gene data show CDR1 as KGHSH and CDR2 as LQKENI. The CDR3 covers 22 residues. Here the CDR3 DNA reads TGTGCCAGCTCACCATCCAAGGAAACTAGCGGGAAATTCCGAATAAAATACAATGAGCAGTTCTTC. It yields the protein CASSPSKETSGKFRIKYNEQFF.

The chain links TRBV19 to TRBJ2-1; 8 bases agree with TRBD2. Germline V lookup: CDR1 LNHDA, CDR2 SQIVND (reference sequence). This CDR3 spans 17 amino acids. V shed 3 bases, J shed 2 bases, and the junction held 9 bases outside the gene matches. CDR3 region: CASSILAGPSPYNEQFF. CDR3 DNA: TGTGCCAGTAGTATCCTAGCGGGTCCCTCCCCCTACAATGAGCAGTTCTTC. The entire variable domain, with the rest obtained from reference TRBV19 and TRBJ2-1, is as follows: DGGITQSPKYLFRKEGQNVTLSCEQNLNHDAMYWYRQDPGQGLRLIYYSQIVNDFQKGDIAEGYSVSREKKESFPLTVTSAQKNPTAFYLCASSILAGPSPYNEQFFGPGTRLTVL.

About this clone itself: One end of the junction varies from germline; a read error may be responsible. V usage is TRBV6-5 and J usage is TRBJ2-5, with D unclear. CDR1 is MNHEY, CDR2 SVGAGI, per germline. The CDR3 is 15 amino acids. The CDR3 sequence is CASRYRSQVQETQYF. The CDR3 nucleotides are TGTGCCAGCCGTTACCGGAGCCAAGTTCAAGAGACCCAGTACTTC.

With respect to this clone: Other DNA sequences in this specimen translate into the identical CDR3. This chain connects TRBV27 to TRBJ2-2; 7 nucleotides line up with TRBD2. J gave up 5 bases and V 2 bases, and 8 bases lay outside the gene matches. This CDR3 has 16 residues. Germline V lookup: CDR1 MNHEY, CDR2 SMNVEV (reference sequence). This chain's CDR3 is CASSLEVRETTGELFF. The CDR3 nucleotides read TGTGCCAGCAGTTTAGAGGTGCGGGAGACGACCGGGGAGCTGTTTTTT.

V usage is TRBV10-3 and J usage is TRBJ2-2, with D maybe TRBD1 (5 bases). Germline V gene sequence: CDR1 ENHRY, CDR2 SYGVKD. This CDR3 comprises 15 residues. V was pared by 2 bases and J by 5 bases, with 12 bases between. CDR3 sequence: CAISEQGLGTGELFF. The CDR3 nucleotides read TGTGCCATCAGTGAGCAGGGTCTTGGGACCGGGGAGCTGTTTTTT.

This rearrangement joins TRBV7-9 to TRBJ2-5; possible D gene TRBD2, 6 bases. The CDR3 has 14 residues. Germline values: CDR1 SEHNR, CDR2 FQNEAQ (reference sequence). Deletions cut 11 bases from V and 3 bases from J, with 19 bases between. This CDR3 is CASAMARGKETQYF. The CDR3 DNA reads as TGTGCCTCCGCGATGGCGCGGGGAAAAGAGACCCAGTACTTC.

The chain combines TRBV2 with TRBJ1-2; 11 bases are a match to TRBD1. Germline CDR1 and CDR2: SNHLY and FYNNEI. This CDR3 spans 13 amino acids. With 6 bases clipped from V and 4 bases from J, the junction kept 1 base outside the gene matches. For the CDR3, the DNA is TGTGCCAGCAGAGGACAGGGGGCCTATGGCTACACCTTC. It yields the protein CASRGQGAYGYTF.

The chain couples TRBV9 to TRBJ1-3; possibly TRBD1 for D (6 bases). CDR3 size: 16 residues. The germline CDR1 and CDR2 sequences are SGDLS and YYNGEE. Trimming took 3 bases from V and 0 from J, leaving 13 bases between them. CDR3 sequence: CASSGQGRLSGNTIYF. DNA for the CDR3: TGTGCCAGCAGCGGGCAGGGGCGCCTCTCTGGAAACACCATATATTTT.

V and J are TRBV14 and TRBJ2-1; the match to TRBD2 covers 12 bases. Germline V gene data show CDR1 as SGHDN and CDR2 as FVKESK. The V segment lost 5 bases and the J segment 4 bases; nucleotides outside the gene matches: 3. The length of the CDR3 is 15 residues. The chain's CDR3 is CASSRTSGTYNEQFF. As DNA, the CDR3 is TGTGCCAGCAGCAGGACTAGCGGGACGTACAATGAGCAGTTCTTC.

The chain joins TRBV19 to TRBJ2-3, with 7 bases matching TRBD1. The junction had 13 bases not matched to a gene; V was cut back by 5 bases and J by 2 bases. Per the germline V gene, CDR1 is LNHDA and CDR2 is SQIVND (reference sequence). The CDR3 totals 17 residues. CDR3 in amino acids: CASSLHRQGDPTDTQYF. As DNA, the CDR3 is TGTGCCAGTAGTCTCCATCGACAGGGAGACCCCACAGATACGCAGTATTTT.

The chain links TRBV7-2 to TRBJ2-3; 10 nucleotides agree with TRBD1. The J segment lost 6 bases and the V segment lost 6 bases, leaving 15 bases of the junction unmatched. Per the germline V gene, CDR1 is SGHTA and CDR2 is FQGNSA. The CDR3 sequence is 17 residues long. The CDR3 sequence is CASRPVGDRGPWDTQYF. CDR3 nucleotides: TGTGCCAGCAGACCCGTGGGAGACAGGGGGCCTTGGGATACGCAGTATTTT.

This chain joins TRBV4-3 and TRBJ2-7; no definite D call. Germline V gives CDR1 LGHNA, CDR2 YSLEER. CDR3 length: 16 residues. The germline V and J ends were trimmed by 0 bases and 1 base, with 13 bases remaining between them. The CDR3 loop is CASSQDPAWGSYEQYF. The CDR3 bases are TGCGCCAGCAGCCAAGACCCTGCATGGGGTTCCTACGAGCAGTACTTC.

The gene calls are TRBV4-1 and TRBJ1-2; 10 bases align to TRBD1. The J segment lost 4 bases and the V segment lost 3 bases, leaving 2 bases of the junction unmatched. This CDR3 contains 14 residues. The germline gives CDR1 MGHRA, CDR2 YSYEKL. Here the CDR3 reads CASSQWTGGYGYTF. CDR3 DNA: TGCGCCAGCAGCCAGTGGACAGGGGGCTATGGCTACACCTTC.

The gene calls are TRBV18 and TRBJ2-7; tentatively, D is TRBD2 (6 bases). The CDR3 contains 13 residues. From germline, CDR1 is KGHSH and CDR2 LQKENI. The V end lost 3 bases, the J end lost 6 bases, and 12 bases lay between the germline ends. The CDR3 is CASSPILATEQYF. CDR3 DNA: TGTGCCAGCTCACCTATACTAGCCACCGAGCAGTACTTC.